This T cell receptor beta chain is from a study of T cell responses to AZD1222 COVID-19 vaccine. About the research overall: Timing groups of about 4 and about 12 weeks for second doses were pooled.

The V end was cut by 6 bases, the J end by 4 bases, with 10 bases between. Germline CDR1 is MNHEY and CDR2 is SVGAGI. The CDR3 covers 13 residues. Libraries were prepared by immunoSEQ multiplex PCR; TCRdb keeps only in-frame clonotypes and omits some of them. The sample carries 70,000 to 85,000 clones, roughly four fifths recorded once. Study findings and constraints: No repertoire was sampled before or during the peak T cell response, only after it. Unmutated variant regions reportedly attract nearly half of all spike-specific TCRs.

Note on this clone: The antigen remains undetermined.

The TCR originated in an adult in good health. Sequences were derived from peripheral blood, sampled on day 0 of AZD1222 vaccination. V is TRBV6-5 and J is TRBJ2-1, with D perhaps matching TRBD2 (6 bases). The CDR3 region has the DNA TGTGCCAGCAGGGGGACTTCGTACAATGAGCAGTTCTTC. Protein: CASRGTSYNEQFF.